The clone carrying this T cell receptor (beta chain) was detected ten times or more. Its antigen is not identified. The data are from a study of human T cells and chemical hapten exposure. Study summary: Sensitization applied 2% DPC to around 2 cm by around 2 cm of upper inner arm skin. Study conclusions and caveats: Counts of TCRs above 1 in 1000 frequency stayed unchanged with DPC sensitization.

The V and J ends lost 4 bases and 3 bases respectively, with 10 bases between them. The germline gives CDR1 DFQATT, CDR2 SNEGSKA (reference sequence). The CDR3 is made up of 13 amino acids. Unique molecular identifiers were linked by the library to individual cDNA molecules. From the RACE reads, TCRdb called clonotypes with MiXCR, one entry per CDR3 protein. The table includes under 100,000 distinct CDR3 sequences, about an eighth detected once. The sample's time point: patch test 2, 6 weeks after DPC sensitization. Regarding treatment: therapeutic diphenylcyclopropenone sensitization with weekly scalp DPC. Whole blood that had not been fractionated was the source of extracted total RNA.

Sequences were derived from whole blood, sampled in connection with sensitization to the hapten diphenylcyclopropenone (DPC). The sequence came from a woman aged 35 to 49 with alopecia areata. Some clones in this sample may be carry-over from other donors' samples. This chain uses TRBV20-1 with TRBJ1-5; the D gene is possibly TRBD1 (5 bases). The CDR3 region has the DNA TGCAGTGCTATGGGGGACTCCAATCAGCCCCAGCATTTT. It codes for CSAMGDSNQPQHF.